Listed here are 24 T cell receptor beta chains from one sample, sequenced in a study of T cells in Graves' hyperthyroidism and ophthalmopathy (dated by TCRdb to the late 2010s). The library was built by means of multiplex PCR. TCRdb shows the sequencer as Illumina HiSeq 2000. The TCR beta CDR3 regions were amplified from the RNA transcripts. The TCR CDR3 was subjected to a first round of RT-PCR using the HTBI primer set and the Qiagen OneStep RT-PCR kit. Starting from the raw public reads, TCRdb applied fastp trimming at Q25, assembled clones with MiXCR and retained in-frame beta chains. Under each unique CDR3 protein, matching rows form one entry showing the most common genes and DNA. This sample is represented by fewer than 350,000 distinct CDR3 sequences; 20% to 25% of them were singletons. The top ten hold 50% of the sample. The sample comprised blood. The receptors stem from a woman between 45 and 65 years old with Graves' hyperthyroidism.

In this sample, this clonotype turned up a few times. The junction and the germline gene differ at one end; a read error may be behind it. The V and J genes are TRBV2 and TRBJ2-7; D gene uncertain. This CDR3 region has 11 residues. Looked up from germline, CDR1 is SNHLY and CDR2 is FYNNEI. CDR3 amino acids: CASRSGYKQYF. CDR3 DNA sequence: TGTGCCAGCAGATCTGGCTACAAGCAGTACTTC.

The rearrangement uses TRBV11-3 and TRBJ2-5; D is undetermined. From germline, CDR1 is SGHNT and CDR2 YENEEA. The V end was cut by 4 bases, the J end by 6 bases, with 6 bases between. This CDR3 comprises 11 residues. This CDR3 is CASSSWQTQYF. The CDR3 nucleotides read TGTGCCAGCAGCTCCTGGCAGACCCAGTACTTC.

This clonotype was picked up many times. The V and J genes are TRBV5-1 and TRBJ1-5; D is ambiguous. The CDR3 consists of 15 residues. Germline CDR1 SGHRS, CDR2 YFSETQ. V gave up 1 base and J gave up 4 bases, with 12 bases separating them. In nucleotides, the CDR3 is TGCGCCAGCAGCTTGAACGTCGGAGAAAATCAGCCCCAGCATTTT. It yields the protein CASSLNVGENQPQHF.

This clonotype appeared many times. The chain combines TRBV3-1 with TRBJ2-4, with 8 nucleotides matching TRBD1. The J segment lost 7 bases and the V segment lost 3 bases, leaving 2 bases of the junction unmatched. Germline CDR1 and CDR2: LGHDT and YNNKEL (reference sequence). The CDR3 covers 13 residues. DNA for the CDR3: TGTGCCAGCAGCCAGGGACAGGCCAACATTCAGTACTTC. As protein: CASSQGQANIQYF.

At least ten counts were recorded for this clonotype. The chain is built from TRBV20-1 and TRBJ2-2; TRBD2 matches at 9 bases. The CDR3 is made up of 16 amino acids. Germline-derived CDR1 and CDR2 are DFQATT and SNEGSKA (reference sequence). Trimming cost V 2 bases and J 4 bases; bases outside gene matches: 8. CDR3 region: CSARRISGSVTGELFF. DNA of the CDR3: TGCAGTGCTAGAAGAATTAGCGGGAGTGTCACCGGGGAGCTGTTTTTT.

This clonotype showed up many times. V is TRBV20-1 and J is TRBJ2-4; the D is unclear. This CDR3 spans 13 amino acids. The ends were cut back, 6 bases at V and 0 bases at J, with 9 bases in the middle. The V gene's germline CDR1 is DFQATT and CDR2 SNEGSKA (reference sequence). The CDR3 spells CSASALAKNIQYF. In DNA form, the CDR3 reads TGCAGTGCCTCCGCTCTAGCCAAAAACATTCAGTACTTC.

V usage is TRBV9 and J usage is TRBJ2-2; D gene ambiguous. Trimming took 1 base from V and 5 from J, leaving 12 bases between them. The CDR3 is 15 amino acids. The germline gives CDR1 SGDLS, CDR2 YYNGEE. The CDR3 loop is CASSVLQDPTGELFF. In DNA form, the CDR3 reads TGTGCCAGCAGCGTACTTCAGGACCCTACCGGGGAGCTGTTTTTT.

This chain uses TRBV28 with TRBJ2-1; the D call may be TRBD1 or TRBD2 (5 bases each). This CDR3 spans 14 amino acids. Germline values: CDR1 MDHEN, CDR2 SYDVKM. V dropped 3 bases and J dropped 3 bases, with 9 bases sitting between them. The CDR3 sequence is CASSFTGLYNEQFF. CDR3 DNA sequence: TGTGCCAGCAGTTTTACAGGACTCTACAATGAGCAGTTCTTC.

This clonotype was seen repeatedly, ten times or more. The V gene is TRBV5-1, the J gene TRBJ1-4; a possible D gene is TRBD1 (5 bases). The CDR3 has 14 residues. V lost 7 bases and J 1 base, leaving 11 bases between the germline ends. Per germline, CDR1 SGHRS and CDR2 YFSETQ. The CDR3 region is CASSNGGTNEKLFF. CDR3 coding DNA: TGCGCCAGCTCAAACGGGGGAACTAATGAAAAACTGTTTTTT.

This clonotype was picked up many times. The rearrangement joins TRBV30 to TRBJ2-2; D tentatively fits TRBD1 or TRBD2 (5 bases each). CDR1 and CDR2 (germline): GTSNPN, SVGIG (reference sequence). The ends were cut back, 3 bases at V and 7 bases at J, with 12 bases in the middle. The CDR3 contains 13 residues. The CDR3 DNA is TGTGCCTGGAGAACGCAGGGAGTCGGGGAGCTGTTTTTT. Protein sequence: CAWRTQGVGELFF. Supplemented by reference TRBV30 and TRBJ2-2, the full variable domain reads SQTIHQWPATLVQPVGSPLSLECTVEGTSNPNLYWYRQAAGRGLQLLFYSVGIGQISSEVPQNLSASRPQDRQFILSSKKLLLSDSGFYLCAWRTQGVGELFFGEGSRLTVL.

At least ten counts were recorded for this clonotype. This rearrangement joins TRBV20-1 to TRBJ1-1, with 7 positions matching TRBD1. The trim removed 6 bases at V and 7 bases at J, leaving 8 bases unmatched. The CDR3 sequence is 12 residues long. Germline V gene data show CDR1 as DFQATT and CDR2 as SNEGSKA (reference sequence). The CDR3 region has the DNA TGCAGTGCCACTCGACAGGGCTTTGAAGCTTTCTTT. This codes for CSATRQGFEAFF.

This clonotype came up a few times. This sequence joins TRBV2 and TRBJ2-2, with 10 bases matching TRBD1. The CDR3 loop spans 16 amino acids. Germline assignment: CDR1 SNHLY and CDR2 FYNNEI. V lost 5 bases and J lost 2; bases outside the gene matches: 5. In DNA, the CDR3 is TGTGCCAGCAGTCCCCGGACAGGGGGAAACACCGGGGAGCTGTTTTTT. It yields the protein CASSPRTGGNTGELFF.

The chain's CDR3 is CASSLGGQGSPLHF. The CDR3 DNA sequence: TGCGCCAGCAGCTTGGGGGGACAGGGCTCACCCCTCCACTTT. The chain combines TRBV5-1 with TRBJ1-6; 9 bases map to TRBD1. V dropped 0 bases and J dropped 10; count of bases not matched to a gene: 2. This CDR3 spans 14 amino acids. In germline, CDR1 is SGHRS, CDR2 YFSETQ.

This clonotype turned up a few times. This chain uses TRBV15 with TRBJ2-7; D is ambiguous. This CDR3 is 13 amino acids long. CDR1 is LNHNV, CDR2 YYDKDF, per germline (reference sequence). Trimming stripped 1 base from V and 0 bases from J, with 4 bases between. CDR3: CATSRGSSYEQYF. CDR3 sequence (DNA): TGTGCCACCAGCAGAGGGTCCTCCTACGAGCAGTACTTC.

This clonotype was found many times. The chain joins TRBV28 to TRBJ2-5, with D perhaps TRBD2 (6 bases). Germline CDR1 and CDR2: MDHEN and SYDVKM. The CDR3 is 15 residues long. V was shortened by 7 bases and J by 2 bases, with 17 bases between the two germline ends. The CDR3 DNA reads TGTGCCAGCACCCCTAGCCTAGCGTGGCAAGAGACCCAGTACTTC. It yields the protein CASTPSLAWQETQYF.

J is TRBJ1-4 and V is TRBV12-3 or TRBV12-4, with D tentatively TRBD1 (5 bases). Trimming cost V 2 bases and J 7 bases, with 8 bases left between them. CDR3 length equals 13 residues. In DNA form, the CDR3 reads TGTGCCAGCAGTTTACCGAGGGGTGAAAAACTGTTTTTT. This codes for CASSLPRGEKLFF.

This clonotype was found many times. The genes are TRBV6-6 and TRBJ2-1; a possible D gene is TRBD1 (5 bases). The CDR3 runs 13 residues. Germline V CDR1 and CDR2: MNHNY, SVGAGI (reference sequence). Between the trimmed V and J ends, which lost 2 bases and 5 bases, there was a span of 7 bases. The CDR3 region is CASSYGQNNEQFF. As DNA, the CDR3 is TGTGCCAGCAGTTACGGACAAAACAATGAGCAGTTCTTC.

This clonotype was seen at least ten times. V and J are TRBV2 and TRBJ2-1; tentative D call: TRBD1 (6 bases). Trimming pared 5 bases from V and 0 bases from J, leaving 14 bases between. Germline lookup yields CDR1 SNHLY and CDR2 FYNNEI. The CDR3 runs to 16 residues. CDR3 protein: CASSSQGAPSYNEQFF. For the CDR3, the DNA is TGTGCCAGCAGTTCACAGGGTGCCCCCTCCTACAATGAGCAGTTCTTC.

This clonotype has ten or more counts. J is TRBJ2-1 and V is TRBV7-2; perhaps TRBD1 as D (6 bases). The CDR3 sequence is 17 residues long. Trimming stripped 0 bases from V and 8 bases from J, with 20 bases between. The V gene's germline CDR1 is SGHTA and CDR2 FQGNSA. The CDR3 DNA is TGTGCCAGCAGCTTAGCGGGGCAGGGGATAAGGTTGGATGAGCAGTTCTTC. It codes for CASSLAGQGIRLDEQFF.

The chain is built from TRBV19 and TRBJ1-6; D remains unclear. This CDR3 comprises 15 residues. Trimming removed 5 bases at V and 5 bases at J, with 13 bases between. Germline CDR1 reads LNHDA; CDR2 reads SQIVND (reference sequence). CDR3 nucleotides: TGTGCCAGTAGTTTACTGACAAGCCATAATTCACCCCTCCACTTT. Translated: CASSLLTSHNSPLHF.

This clonotype has ten or more counts. V is TRBV12-5 and J is TRBJ2-1, with a possible D match to TRBD2 (6 bases). The CDR3 length is 13 residues. Trimming removed 6 bases at V and 6 bases at J, with 12 bases between. In germline, CDR1 is LGHNT, CDR2 FRNRAP. CDR3 DNA: TGTGCTAGTGGCCGGGGGAGTACCAATGAGCAGTTCTTC. It is translated as CASGRGSTNEQFF.

The V call is TRBV12-3 or TRBV12-4, the J call TRBJ1-1; a possible D gene is TRBD1 (6 bases). CDR3 length equals 16 residues. With 1 base removed from V and 3 bases from J, the gap between germline ends came to 15 bases. The CDR3 reads CASSLVGGPRDTEAFF. For the CDR3, the DNA is TGTGCCAGCAGTTTAGTAGGGGGGCCAAGGGACACTGAAGCTTTCTTT.

This clonotype was counted ten times or more. The chain employs TRBV5-1 and TRBJ2-3; D is possibly TRBD1 (5 bases). Looked up from germline, CDR1 is SGHRS and CDR2 is YFSETQ. Trimming pared 5 bases from V and 0 bases from J, leaving 7 bases between. CDR3 length: 13 residues. The CDR3 DNA follows: TGCGCCAGCAGAGGGGTGAGCACAGATACGCAGTATTTT. Translation gives CASRGVSTDTQYF.

The chain combines TRBV12-3 or TRBV12-4 with TRBJ2-2, with TRBD2 matching 8 bases. V lost 6 bases to trimming and J lost 6 bases; unmatched junction nucleotides: 9. The length of the CDR3 is 15 residues. The CDR3 sequence: CASSPFAGGSGELFF. The CDR3 DNA sequence: TGTGCCAGCAGCCCATTTGCGGGGGGTTCCGGGGAGCTGTTTTTT.